The entry that follows covers one T cell receptor (beta chain) sequence. In the study's own analysis: Estimation of nucleated cell counts was performed using reference gene primer amplification. This table comes from immunoSEQ multiplex PCR, and its TCRdb copy is limited to in-frame clones, with some not included. The D gene and trimming were derived from the DNA, and the V and J assignments and clone size from that table. The table shows some 300,000 clones, with 75% to 90% occurring only once. This entry is derived from a study of blood T cell repertoires in COVID-19. About the research overall: The United States, Italy and Spain supplied acute and convalescent COVID-19 samples. The analysed material was cDNA or gDNA that came from T cells, B-cell-depleted T cells, or PBMCs.

Germline CDR1 reads LGHDT; CDR2 reads YNNKEL (reference sequence). The CDR3 is 12 amino acids. With 4 bases removed from V and 6 bases from J, the gap between germline ends came to 10 bases. The material sequenced was peripheral blood. This chain joins TRBV3-1 (or the pseudogene TRBV3-2) and TRBJ2-7; D is perhaps TRBD1 (6 bases). The source of this sequence is a woman in her fifties or sixties with COVID-19, enrolled during active disease. The CDR3 is CASSLRDTEQYF. For the CDR3, the DNA is TGTGCCAGCAGCCTCCGGGACACCGAGCAGTACTTC.